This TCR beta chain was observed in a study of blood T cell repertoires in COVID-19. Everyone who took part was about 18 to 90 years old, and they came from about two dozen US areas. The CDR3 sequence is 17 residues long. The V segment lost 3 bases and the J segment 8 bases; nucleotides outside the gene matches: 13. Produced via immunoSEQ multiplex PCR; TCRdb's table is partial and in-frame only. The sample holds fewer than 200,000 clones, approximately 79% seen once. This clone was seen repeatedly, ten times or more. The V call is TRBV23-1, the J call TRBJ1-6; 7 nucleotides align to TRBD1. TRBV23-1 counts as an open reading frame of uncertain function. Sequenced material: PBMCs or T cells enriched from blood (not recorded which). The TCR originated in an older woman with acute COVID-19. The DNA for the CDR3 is TGCGCCAGCAGTCAGGCCCTTACCGGGACAGTCGATTCACCCCTCCACTTT. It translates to CASSQALTGTVDSPLHF.